This T cell receptor beta chain was profiled in a study of blood T cell repertoires in COVID-19. Study-level information: T cells, B-cell-depleted T cells, or PBMCs provided the cDNA or gDNA that served as material.

Sequencing was performed with immunoSEQ multiplex PCR; in TCRdb, only in-frame clones are kept and a portion is missing. Of approximately 35,000 clones listed, about 87% were seen once; the top ten hold around 40%. The CDR3 has 15 residues. Trimming shortened V by 0 bases and J by 10 bases, and 16 bases separated the two germline ends. Germline CDR1 reads SGDLS; CDR2 reads YYNGEE. J is TRBJ2-2 and V is TRBV9; D is possibly TRBD2 (7 bases). The receptor's source is a human donor in a cohort sampled during active COVID-19. Sequencing was performed on peripheral blood. The CDR3 here is CASSVADGGREELFF. DNA for the CDR3: TGTGCCAGCAGCGTAGCTGACGGGGGGCGTGAGGAGCTGTTTTTT.